The entry below gives a single T cell receptor (beta chain) sequence along with its context. Libraries were prepared by immunoSEQ multiplex PCR; TCRdb keeps only in-frame clonotypes and omits some of them. This sample has about 100,000 clones; just over 90% occur once, and the top ten carry roughly 1.9%. Between the trimmed V and J ends, which lost 0 bases and 3 bases, there was a span of 11 bases. The CDR3 totals 16 residues. Germline V gives CDR1 SGHTA, CDR2 FQGTGA. These data come from a study of blood T cell repertoires in COVID-19. The J gene is TRBJ2-2, the V gene TRBV7-3; D remains ambiguous. The sequenced sample consisted of peripheral blood. This clonotype originated in a man in his fifties or sixties with active COVID-19. CDR3 sequence (DNA): TGTGCCAGCAGCTTAACCCGGCAGGTTGACACCGGGGAGCTGTTTTTT. This translates into CASSLTRQVDTGELFF.